Included here is one T cell receptor beta chain sequence, with context. As yet, its antigen is unknown. This entry comes from a study of CD8 T cells in ankylosing spondylitis. Study results and limitations: Disease-linked clones reportedly concentrated significantly in matched ankylosing spondylitis synovial fluid.

TCRdb re-called the 5' RACE reads with MiXCR, one entry per CDR3 protein. Here the sample spans about 270,000 distinct CDR3 sequences, roughly 32% being singletons. CDR3 length equals 17 residues. The J segment lost 12 bases and the V segment lost 4 bases, leaving 17 bases of the junction unmatched. CDR1 SEHNR and CDR2 FQNEAQ come from the germline V gene (reference sequence). Sequencing input: blood, either unsorted or a sorted T cell fraction (not recorded which). V gene TRBV7-9 combines with J gene TRBJ2-1; 11 bases map to TRBD2. This receptor was identified in a male donor with ankylosing spondylitis or in good health (not recorded which). CDR3 in DNA: TGTGCCAGCAGCTCCGCGATTAGCGGGGGGGAAACTGGAGGGCAGTTCTTC. Its translation is CASSSAISGGETGGQFF.